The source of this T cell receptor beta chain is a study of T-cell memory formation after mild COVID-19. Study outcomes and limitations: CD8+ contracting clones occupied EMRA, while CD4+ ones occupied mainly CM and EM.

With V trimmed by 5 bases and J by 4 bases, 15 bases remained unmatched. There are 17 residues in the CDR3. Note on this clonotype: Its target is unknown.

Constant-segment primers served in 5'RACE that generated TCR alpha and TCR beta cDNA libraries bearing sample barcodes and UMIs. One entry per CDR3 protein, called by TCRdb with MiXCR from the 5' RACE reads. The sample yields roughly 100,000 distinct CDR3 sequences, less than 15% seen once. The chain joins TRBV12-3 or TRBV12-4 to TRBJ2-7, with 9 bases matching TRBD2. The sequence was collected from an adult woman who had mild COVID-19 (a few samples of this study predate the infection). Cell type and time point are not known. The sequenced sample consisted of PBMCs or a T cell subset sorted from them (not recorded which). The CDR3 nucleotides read TGTGCCAGCAGTATATCGACTAGCGGCGGCTCCTTTTACGAGCAGTACTTC. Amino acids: CASSISTSGGSFYEQYF.